The clone carrying this TCR beta chain was seen at least ten times. Using unique molecular identifiers, the investigators prepared the TCRbeta library. In TCRdb, the PCR reads were re-called with MiXCR into one record per CDR3 protein. The data contain around 670,000 distinct CDR3 sequences, about an eighth of them singletons. This entry belongs to a study of T-cell reconstitution after alpha-beta-depleted transplantation in children. Per the germline V gene, CDR1 is SQVTM and CDR2 is ANQGSEA. The J segment lost 7 bases and the V segment lost 7 bases, leaving 7 bases of the junction unmatched. This CDR3 comprises 12 residues.

The chain links TRBV29-1 to TRBJ2-1; the match to TRBD2 covers 7 bases. The material was PBMCs, obtained before TCRalphabeta/CD19-depleted stem cell transplant. The TCR was taken from a girl aged 2-10 years with congenital amegakaryocytic thrombocytopenia, due to receive a stem cell transplant. This chain's CDR3 is CSAAGDANEQFF. CDR3 DNA sequence: TGCAGCGCTGCGGGGGACGCTAATGAGCAGTTCTTC.